This entry features one T cell receptor (beta chain) sequence. Its specificity is not known. The sample belongs to a study of cytomegalovirus exposure and HLA in healthy donors. The PCR was carried out with 60 Vbeta primers and 13 Jbeta primers. Generated by immunoSEQ multiplex PCR, the TCRdb table keeps only in-frame clones and is missing some. In the table there are approximately 75,000 clones, roughly 82% of which are singletons. Broader study findings: A few chains linked to CMV were shown in vitro to be specific for CMV antigens.

The germline CDR1 and CDR2 sequences are ENHRY and SYGVKD. Trimming at V came to 11 bases and at J to 4 bases, leaving 6 bases not matched to a gene. The CDR3 covers 13 residues. Donors sampled were nominally healthy, though unrecorded immune exposures were likely. Sequenced: PBMCs. The chain links TRBV10-3 to TRBJ1-5; 9 bases line up with TRBD1. The origin of this receptor is a man aged 65 to 79 in good health and CMV-seropositive. The CDR3 coding sequence is TGTGCCTCTCTTGGACAGGGGAATCAGCCCCAGCATTTT. Translation: CASLGQGNQPQHF.